The TCR beta chain described here comes from a study of vaccination and CD4 T cells after COVID-19. Background on the study: Stimulation of cells relied on overlapping spike peptides derived from SARS-CoV-2, HCoV-NL63, HCoV-OC43 and HCoV-229E.

Treatment denoted: approximately 11-day PBMC culture with coronavirus spike peptide pools or control peptides (ViraFEST assay). Pre-COVID-19 pandemic sampling (2011-2018) yielded the unexposed donor's CD4+ T cells. Under the ViraFEST approach, antigen-specific T cells were expanded with peptide pools and TCRs subsequently sequenced. Study-wide findings and caveats: In convalescent patients, a median roughly 86% of reactive clones appeared only post-vaccination. The median SARS-CoV-2-reactive clonotype number increased from around 21 to 38, without statistical significance.

The Oncomine TCR Beta short-read assay generated sequence data from the DNA of cultured CD4+ T cells. TCRdb re-called the PCR reads with MiXCR, one entry per CDR3 protein. The data show about 6,600 distinct CDR3 sequences, more than 45% seen once. This CDR3 spans 13 amino acids. Germline assignment: CDR1 SGHDN and CDR2 FVKESK. The V gene lost 4 bases and the J gene lost 4 bases, with 8 bases spanning the gap. This clonotype appeared once. Its antigen is not known. This chain links TRBV14 with TRBJ1-5; perhaps TRBD1 as D (5 bases). The specimen was CD4+ T cells from blood, cultured in vitro. This clonotype originated in a human donor in good health. The CDR3, as DNA: TGTGCCAGCAGCCCCGACAGTAATCAGCCCCAGCATTTT. This codes for CASSPDSNQPQHF.